This T cell receptor beta chain was captured in a study of graft-versus-host responses after intestinal transplantation. Study-level findings and limits: GvH clonotypes were identified within recipient marrow, with a subset emerging first in ileum or blood. Within the allografts of patients who had graft-donor T cell macrochimerism, graft-versus-host to host-versus-graft clonal ratios were high.

To note about this clone: Antigen: not known.

Trimming removed 5 bases from V and 5 bases from J, with 15 bases in between. The CDR3 is made up of 15 amino acids. Germline V CDR1 and CDR2: MNHEY, SMNVEV (reference sequence). Method: immunoSEQ multiplex PCR; TCRdb's copy keeps in-frame clones and lacks some. The table lists approximately 9,000 clones, around 93% of them singletons. The material was PBMCs, obtained around 31 days after intestinal transplant. V and J are TRBV27 and TRBJ2-2; D gene ambiguous. This sequence originates from a human patient who received an intestinal transplant, so some T cells may come from the graft donor. This CDR3 reads CASSLTSLLTGELFF. In DNA form, the CDR3 reads TGTGCCAGCAGTCTGACCTCTCTTCTAACCGGGGAGCTGTTTTTT.